What follows are 22 T cell receptor beta chains derived from one specimen sequenced in a study of CD8 T cells in ankylosing spondylitis. TCRdb redid the calling of the 5' RACE reads with MiXCR, one entry per CDR3 protein. Altogether about 360,000 distinct CDR3 sequences are present, 20% to 25% being singletons, with the ten largest covering roughly 13%. Sequenced: blood, either unsorted or a sorted T cell fraction (not recorded which). The origin of the receptors is a male donor with ankylosing spondylitis or in good health (not recorded which).

At least ten counts were recorded for this clonotype. This chain joins TRBV6-5 and TRBJ2-1; 9 bases line up with TRBD2. CDR3 length: 15 amino acids. The junction had 5 bases not matched to a gene; V was cut back by 4 bases and J by 4 bases. CDR1 MNHEY and CDR2 SVGAGI come from the germline V gene. CDR3 region: CASSWGLAGYNEQFF. DNA for the CDR3: TGTGCCAGCAGTTGGGGACTAGCAGGGTACAATGAGCAGTTCTTC.

This clonotype turned up a few times. The chain is built from TRBV29-1 and TRBJ1-2; D gene unclear. V gave up 3 bases and J gave up 1 base, with 12 bases separating them. CDR1 is SQVTM and CDR2 is ANQGSEA in the germline V gene. This CDR3 spans 14 amino acids. The DNA of the CDR3 is TGCAGCGTTGACGGGCACGCGATTAACTATGGCTACACCTTC. Protein: CSVDGHAINYGYTF.

J is TRBJ2-1 and V is TRBV13; D possibly corresponds to TRBD1 (6 bases). Germline V gives CDR1 PRHDT, CDR2 FYEKMQ (reference sequence). This CDR3 is 15 amino acids long. The V gene lost 1 base and the J gene lost 4 bases, with 11 bases spanning the gap. The CDR3 sequence is CASSLAGTPYNEQFF. The CDR3, as DNA: TGTGCCAGCAGCTTAGCTGGGACACCATACAATGAGCAGTTCTTC.

The chain uses TRBV20-1 and TRBJ2-4; tentatively, D is TRBD1 (6 bases). With 5 bases removed from V and 1 base from J, the gap between germline ends came to 15 bases. The CDR3 length is 15 residues. Germline assignment: CDR1 DFQATT and CDR2 SNEGSKA (reference sequence). Written as DNA, the CDR3 is TGCAGTGCTCGACAGGACCCGTTTGCCAAAAACATTCAGTACTTC. Translated, it gives CSARQDPFAKNIQYF.

The chain combines TRBV28 with TRBJ1-5; D is unclear. The CDR3 covers 14 residues. Germline values: CDR1 MDHEN, CDR2 SYDVKM. V dropped 3 bases and J dropped 7 bases, with 13 bases sitting between them. CDR3 DNA: TGTGCCAGCAGTTTTGCGAGTATTGGGCAGCCCCAGCATTTT. Residues: CASSFASIGQPQHF.

J is TRBJ2-5 and V is TRBV28, with D unclear. CDR3 length: 15 residues. The V gene lost 2 bases and the J gene lost 4 bases, with 14 bases spanning the gap. CDR1 is MDHEN and CDR2 is SYDVKM in the germline V gene. The CDR3 bases are TGTGCCAGCAGTTTACCGACGGCGATAGGAGAGACCCAGTACTTC. Protein: CASSLPTAIGETQYF. Full variable domain (rest looked up from reference TRBV28 and TRBJ2-5): DVKVTQSSRYLVKRTGEKVFLECVQDMDHENMFWYRQDPGLGLRLIYFSYDVKMKEKGDIPEGYSVSREKKERFSLILESASTNQTSMYLCASSLPTAIGETQYFGPGTRLLVL.

This chain connects TRBV29-1 to TRBJ1-2; TRBD1 matches at 8 bases. This CDR3 spans 13 amino acids. Germline V CDR1 and CDR2: SQVTM, ANQGSEA. Unmatched junction bases numbered 6, after V lost 1 base and J lost 8 bases. CDR3 residues: CSVEVGTGWGYTF. For the CDR3, the DNA is TGCAGCGTTGAAGTTGGGACAGGTTGGGGCTACACCTTC.

This clonotype has just a few counts. The gene calls are TRBV7-9 and TRBJ2-3; 9 bases agree with TRBD1. Germline V gene sequence: CDR1 SEHNR, CDR2 FQNEAQ (reference sequence). CDR3 length: 14 amino acids. The trim removed 5 bases at V and 6 bases at J, leaving 6 bases unmatched. CDR3 sequence: CASSLTGGLDTQYF. CDR3 in DNA: TGTGCCAGCAGCCTAACAGGGGGCCTTGATACGCAGTATTTT.

The chain uses TRBV29-1 and TRBJ2-7; a possible D gene is TRBD2 (5 bases). The CDR3 is 13 amino acids. Trimming left V 5 bases short and J 4 bases short, with 15 bases between. CDR1 SQVTM and CDR2 ANQGSEA come from the germline V gene. The chain's CDR3 is CSVLPAGTYEQYF. For the CDR3, the DNA is TGCAGCGTTCTCCCGGCGGGTACTTACGAGCAGTACTTC.

This clonotype was seen repeatedly, ten times or more. The chain employs TRBV12-5 and TRBJ2-2; maybe TRBD1 (6 bases). The V gene's germline CDR1 is LGHNT and CDR2 FRNRAP. This CDR3 spans 14 amino acids. Trimming pared 8 bases from V and 1 base from J, leaving 11 bases between. Here the CDR3 reads CASKTGLNTGELFF. In DNA, the CDR3 is TGTGCTAGTAAGACAGGACTGAACACCGGGGAGCTGTTTTTT. Filled out from reference TRBV12-5 and TRBJ2-2, the complete variable domain reads DARVTQTPRHKVTEMGQEVTMRCQPILGHNTVFWYRQTMMQGLELLAYFRNRAPLDDSGMPKDRFSAEMPDATLATLKIQPSEPRDSAVYFCASKTGLNTGELFFGEGSRLTVL.

V gene TRBV29-1 combines with J gene TRBJ1-2; no clear D gene. V gave up 4 bases and J gave up 0 bases, with 15 bases separating them. The CDR3 contains 15 residues. The germline V gene encodes CDR1 SQVTM and CDR2 ANQGSEA. CDR3 protein: CSVAGTTRTNYGYTF. The DNA for the CDR3 is TGCAGCGTTGCAGGCACTACGCGAACTAACTATGGCTACACCTTC.

This clonotype turned up a few times. The gene calls are TRBV12-3 or TRBV12-4 and TRBJ2-2, with D unclear. Between the trimmed V and J ends, which lost 5 bases and 2 bases, there was a span of 9 bases. The CDR3 extends over 14 amino acids. In DNA form, the CDR3 reads TGTGCCAGCAGTCCGGACCAAAACACCGGGGAGCTGTTTTTT. Translating gives CASSPDQNTGELFF.

There are a few counts of this clonotype. J is TRBJ2-7 and V is TRBV27, with a possible D match to TRBD2 (5 bases). V was clipped by 4 bases and J by 2 bases, with 9 bases between them. Germline V gene sequence: CDR1 MNHEY, CDR2 SMNVEV (reference sequence). This CDR3 region has 13 residues. The CDR3 DNA reads as TGTGCCAGCAGTTATGAGGGCCCCTACGAGCAGTACTTC. Translation gives CASSYEGPYEQYF.

This clonotype was counted ten times or more. The J gene is TRBJ1-5, the V gene TRBV4-1; possible D gene TRBD1, 5 bases. Between the trimmed V and J ends, which lost 1 base and 4 bases, there was a span of 20 bases. This CDR3 is built from 18 residues. Germline CDR1 MGHRA, CDR2 YSYEKL. CDR3 amino acids: CASSQVGSDQGLNQPQHF. CDR3 in DNA: TGCGCCAGCAGCCAAGTGGGTTCGGATCAGGGCCTTAATCAGCCCCAGCATTTT.

V gene TRBV2 combines with J gene TRBJ2-1; 12 bases are a match to TRBD2. After removal of 5 bases from V and 3 bases from J, the junction contained 2 bases not matched to a gene. Germline CDR1 SNHLY, CDR2 FYNNEI. CDR3 length: 15 residues. The chain's CDR3 is CASSRLAGDYNEQFF. The CDR3 region has the DNA TGTGCCAGCAGTAGACTAGCGGGGGACTACAATGAGCAGTTCTTC.

This clonotype has only a few counts. This chain connects TRBV7-9 to TRBJ2-3, with D unclear. The CDR3 spans 15 residues. CDR1 SEHNR and CDR2 FQNEAQ come from the germline V gene (reference sequence). The germline V and J ends were trimmed by 5 bases and 6 bases, with 18 bases remaining between them. The CDR3 protein is CASSTSGVLGDTQYF. The CDR3 nucleotides read TGTGCCAGCAGCACCTCTGGAGTCCTAGGGGATACGCAGTATTTT.

This rearrangement joins TRBV4-1 to TRBJ2-3; 9 bases line up with TRBD2. This CDR3 is 16 amino acids long. The V and J ends lost 1 base and 5 bases, in that order; junction bases with no gene match: 7. CDR1 MGHRA and CDR2 YSYEKL come from the germline V gene. CDR3 in DNA: TGCGCCAGCAGCCAAGGGCGGGAGGGGGCGGGAGATACGCAGTATTTT. Translating it yields CASSQGREGAGDTQYF.

This chain uses TRBV20-1 with TRBJ1-6; D not resolved. Germline V gene lookup returns CDR1 DFQATT and CDR2 SNEGSKA (reference sequence). V was cut by 8 bases and J by 0 bases, with 11 bases left in between. The CDR3 extends over 14 amino acids. In DNA form, the CDR3 reads TGCAGTCCCTTCCTGAGCTCCTATAATTCACCCCTCCACTTT. The encoded protein is CSPFLSSYNSPLHF.

This clonotype was counted a few times. V and J are TRBV24-1 and TRBJ2-5; 13 nucleotides match TRBD2. V was clipped by 2 bases and J by 4 bases; unmatched bases: 6. Looked up from germline, CDR1 is KGHDR and CDR2 is SFDVKD. The CDR3 runs 17 residues. DNA for the CDR3: TGTGCCACCAGTGATTCCCAGACTAGCGGGGGGATAGAGACCCAGTACTTC. Residues: CATSDSQTSGGIETQYF.

The gene calls are TRBV6-1 and TRBJ2-2; 12 bases line up with TRBD2. This CDR3 region has 16 residues. The germline gives CDR1 MNHNS, CDR2 SASEGT. Germline trimming cut 5 bases from V and 4 bases from J; bases unmatched to any gene: 5. CDR3 sequence (DNA): TGTGCCAGCAGTCCCCTAGCGGGGGGGCTCACCGGGGAGCTGTTTTTT. Encoded protein: CASSPLAGGLTGELFF.

V gene TRBV27 combines with J gene TRBJ1-6; D remains ambiguous. The CDR3 has 14 residues. V lost 8 bases and J 7 bases, leaving 15 bases between the germline ends. The germline V gene has CDR1 MNHEY and CDR2 SMNVEV (reference sequence). CDR3 amino acids: CASRPGWINSPLHF. CDR3 DNA: TGTGCCAGCCGTCCCGGGTGGATAAATTCACCCCTCCACTTT.

The chain uses TRBV6-5 and TRBJ1-2, with a tentative D call TRBD1 (6 bases). V lost 9 bases and J 6 bases, leaving 11 bases between the germline ends. Germline CDR1 reads MNHEY; CDR2 reads SVGAGI. CDR3 length: 11 amino acids. The CDR3 sequence is CARTGTHGYTF. CDR3 DNA: TGTGCCAGGACCGGGACACATGGCTACACCTTC.